This is a list of T cell receptor beta chains from one sample in a study of chemoradiotherapy in HPV16-positive cancers. The table came from immunoSEQ multiplex PCR; TCRdb's copy has only in-frame clones and leaves some out. Of about 7,000 clones listed, approximately 91% are singletons. The sequenced sample was tumor tissue, obtained from a patient who underwent chemoradiotherapy. The receptor set was obtained from a human donor with HPV-associated anogenital cancer. The CDR3 runs from the conserved cysteine through the conserved F or W. Each record gives: V gene, D gene, J gene, clone size, CDR3 protein, CDR3 DNA. The D gene is left open where the match is weak. The listing skips clone size in some rows; elsewhere it reads once, few, many or a size class.

>TRBV5-1|TRBD1|TRBJ1-4|-
CASSKDRAGDDEKLFF
TGCGCCAGCAGCAAGGACAGGGCCGGGGACGACGAAAAACTGTTTTTT
>TRBV2|-|TRBJ1-2|-
CASPSPLYGYTF
TGTGCCAGCCCTTCCCCCCTCTATGGCTACACCTTC
>TRBV6-6|-|TRBJ1-6|-
CASSYPVPNSPLHF
TGTGCCAGCAGTTACCCGGTGCCCAATTCACCCCTCCACTTT
>TRBV27|TRBD1|TRBJ1-1|-
CASSSRDRGTFF
TGTGCCAGCAGTTCCCGGGACAGGGGAACTTTCTTT
>TRBV5-1|-|TRBJ2-1|-
CASSTGQRNNEQFF
TGCGCCAGCTCAACGGGGCAGCGGAACAATGAGCAGTTCTTC
>TRBV4-1|-|TRBJ1-4|-
CASSPSLTWANEKLFF
TGCGCCAGCAGCCCGTCCTTGACATGGGCTAATGAAAAACTGTTTTTT
>TRBV5-8|-|TRBJ1-2|-
CASSETRDYGYTF
TGTGCCAGCAGCGAAACAAGGGACTATGGCTACACCTTC
>TRBV30|-|TRBJ1-1|-
CAWSGGRVNTEAFF
TGTGCCTGGAGTGGGGGTAGGGTGAACACTGAAGCTTTCTTT
>TRBV10-3|TRBD1|TRBJ2-5|-
CAISVDRGLETQYF
TGTGCCATCAGTGTTGACAGGGGGCTTGAGACCCAGTACTTC
>TRBV13|TRBD2|TRBJ2-1|-
CASSLTVFMGLAGRSYEQFF
TGTGCCAGCAGCTTAACGGTCTTTATGGGGCTAGCGGGAAGAAGCTATGAGCAGTTCTTC
>TRBV29-1|TRBD2|TRBJ2-2|-
CSVSRTSDNTGELFF
TGCAGCGTCTCCAGGACTAGCGATAACACCGGGGAGCTGTTTTTT
>TRBV13|-|TRBJ2-3|-
CASSSRLGGDTQYF
TGTGCCAGCAGCTCCAGACTAGGAGGGGATACGCAGTATTTT
>TRBV9|TRBD1|TRBJ2-4|-
CASSDDGTGGAGDDIQYF
TGTGCCAGCAGCGATGACGGGACAGGGGGCGCGGGTGATGACATTCAGTACTTC
>TRBV2|-|TRBJ2-1|-
CASKQGNGGHNEQFF
TGTGCCAGCAAGCAGGGAAACGGGGGACACAATGAGCAGTTCTTC
>TRBV30|-|TRBJ2-7|-
CAWGIRRGNPYYEQYF
TGTGCCTGGGGGATCCGGCGGGGTAACCCCTACTACGAGCAGTACTTC
>TRBV28|-|TRBJ1-2|-
CASSSYRLVGSYTF
TGTGCCAGCAGTAGCTATCGGCTGGTTGGGAGCTACACCTTC
>TRBV7-2|-|TRBJ2-1|-
CASSLGSGSSYNEQFF
TGTGCCAGCAGCTTAGGGAGCGGAAGCTCCTACAATGAGCAGTTCTTC
>TRBV2|-|TRBJ2-1|-
CASTLAREQFF
TGTGCCAGCACCTTAGCGAGGGAGCAGTTCTTC
>TRBV29-1|TRBD1|TRBJ1-1|-
CSVSSGTGAFF
TGCAGCGTTTCCTCCGGGACAGGGGCTTTCTTT
>TRBV30|TRBD1|TRBJ2-7|-
CAWVRQGDRDEQYF
TGTGCCTGGGTTCGACAGGGAGATCGGGACGAGCAGTACTTC
>TRBV10-3|-|TRBJ1-2|-
CAISDVIGTGGYTF
TGTGCCATCAGTGATGTAATTGGGACTGGCGGCTACACCTTC
>TRBV27|TRBD1|TRBJ1-1|-
CASSSLDRGHSAFF
TGTGCCAGCAGTTCATTAGACAGGGGGCATTCAGCTTTCTTT
>TRBV11-3|TRBD2|TRBJ2-7|-
CASSSWTSGNQQYF
TGTGCCAGCAGCTCTTGGACTAGCGGGAACCAGCAGTACTTC
>TRBV11-2|TRBD1|TRBJ2-1|-
CASRGGQGASYNEQFF
TGTGCCAGCAGGGGGGGACAGGGGGCATCCTACAATGAGCAGTTCTTC
>TRBV29-1|TRBD1|TRBJ1-3|-
CSVEDPDRLDTIYF
TGCAGCGTAGAAGACCCGGACAGGCTGGACACCATATATTTT
>TRBV27|-|TRBJ1-1|-
CASSFLQGNTEAFF
TGTGCCAGCAGTTTTCTACAGGGGAACACTGAAGCTTTCTTT
>TRBV7-2|-|TRBJ2-7|-
CASSSGEDSYEQYF
TGTGCCAGCAGCTCCGGCGAAGATTCCTACGAGCAGTACTTC
>TRBV11-3|TRBD2|TRBJ2-1|-
CASSLAYLAVTGIEQFF
TGTGCCAGCAGCTTAGCCTATCTAGCGGTAACAGGTATTGAGCAGTTCTTC
>TRBV30|TRBD2|TRBJ2-3|-
CAWSAGGAGRTQYF
TGTGCCTGGAGTGCGGGCGGGGCCGGGAGGACGCAGTATTTT
>TRBV4-2|TRBD2|TRBJ2-1|-
CASSQGLAGYEQFF
TGTGCCAGCAGCCAAGGACTAGCGGGATATGAGCAGTTCTTC
>TRBV10-3|-|TRBJ2-3|-
CAISDHRGGFTDTQYF
TGTGCCATCAGTGACCATAGGGGCGGATTCACAGATACGCAGTATTTT
>TRBV19|-|TRBJ2-5|-
CASSIGGRSPETQYF
TGTGCCAGTAGTATCGGAGGGCGATCCCCGGAGACCCAGTACTTC
>TRBV4-3|-|TRBJ2-3|-
CASSLWGERSDTQYF
TGCGCCAGCAGCCTCTGGGGGGAGAGGTCAGATACGCAGTATTTT
>TRBV6-1|TRBD1|TRBJ1-2|-
CASSAYLRDRAATAGYTF
TGTGCCAGCAGTGCCTACCTCCGGGACAGGGCGGCAACGGCCGGCTACACCTTC
>TRBV5-4|-|TRBJ2-1|once
CASSPTGDNEQFF
TGTGCCAGCAGCCCCACTGGAGACAATGAGCAGTTCTTC
>TRBV10-3|TRBD2|TRBJ2-7|-
CAISEASSGVDEQYF
TGTGCCATCAGTGAAGCCTCTAGCGGGGTCGACGAGCAGTACTTC
>TRBV7-9|-|TRBJ1-5|-
CASSGTGNQPQHF
TGTGCCAGCAGCGGGACTGGGAATCAGCCCCAGCATTTT
>TRBV11-2|TRBD2|TRBJ2-7|-
CASSSTSGAYEQYF
TGTGCCAGCAGCTCAACTAGCGGAGCCTACGAGCAGTACTTC
>TRBV11-2|-|TRBJ2-7|-
CASRVVGDYEQYF
TGTGCCAGCAGGGTCGTGGGGGACTACGAGCAGTACTTC
>TRBV5-4|-|TRBJ1-1|-
CASSSSREGNTEAFF
TGTGCCAGCAGCTCGTCCAGGGAAGGGAACACTGAAGCTTTCTTT
>TRBV10-3|TRBD2|TRBJ2-7|-
CAINRLAGDHEQYF
TGTGCCATCAACAGACTAGCGGGAGATCACGAGCAGTACTTC
>TRBV11-2|-|TRBJ2-2|-
CASIGPPGWTGELFF
TGTGCCAGCATCGGTCCCCCGGGGTGGACCGGGGAGCTGTTTTTT
>TRBV7-6|-|TRBJ2-7|-
CASSLGTTSSYEQYF
TGTGCCAGCAGCTTAGGGACAACCAGCTCCTACGAGCAGTACTTC
>TRBV7-7|TRBD2|TRBJ2-5|few
CASSHGLDQETQYF
TGTGCTAGCAGCCACGGACTAGATCAAGAGACCCAGTACTTC
>TRBV9|TRBD2|TRBJ2-2|few
CASTSSGGRDRGELFF
TGTGCCAGCACCTCCAGCGGGGGGAGGGATAGAGGGGAGCTGTTTTTT